This T cell receptor (beta chain) was sequenced during a study of blood T cell repertoires in COVID-19. V lost 2 bases to trimming and J lost 2 bases; unmatched junction nucleotides: 4. Germline V gene data show CDR1 as SEHNR and CDR2 as FQNEAQ (reference sequence). The CDR3 covers 15 residues. Libraries were prepared by immunoSEQ multiplex PCR; TCRdb keeps only in-frame clonotypes and omits some of them. The sample consists of about 310,000 clones, roughly 90% of them appearing once. The clonotype originates from a man aged 18 to 29 with active or convalescent COVID-19. The chain carries TRBV7-9 and TRBJ2-5; 8 bases agree with TRBD2. Sequencing used peripheral blood. The CDR3 region is CASSLMIAGQETQYF. The CDR3 DNA reads as TGTGCCAGCAGCTTAATGATAGCGGGACAAGAGACCCAGTACTTC.